The following is a T cell receptor (beta chain) sequence with its context. The antigen it recognizes is unknown. Per-base qualities were not stored, and no clone one base away is much larger. These data come from a study of Ad26.COV2.S vaccination and SARS-CoV-2 variants (dated by TCRdb to the early 2020s). For the study in its entirety: Vaccine-arm donors came from COV1001, a multicentre, randomized, double-blind, placebo-controlled phase I-IIa trial of Ad26.COV2.S in healthy adults. Ad26.COV2.S was given intramuscularly at 5x10^10 or 1x10^11 viral particles, as a single shot or as two shots 56 days apart. TCRbeta repertoire sequencing served as the tool for gauging how specific and how broad the SARS-CoV-2-reactive T cell receptors were following Ad26.COV2.S vaccination. A total of approximately 30 samples were included in the TCR-sequenced set, comprising around 19 Ad26.COV2.S vaccine recipients, 5 placebo recipients and 8 SARS-CoV-2 convalescent individuals. Trial participants were randomized into five groups of five, in which low-dose or high-dose Ad26.COV2.S was given once or twice, or placebo was given on both occasions. Blinding of investigators to trial group allocation was maintained during experiments and outcome assessment.

The immunoSEQ Assay was the method used to sequence TCRbeta CDR3 regions. After extraction, genomic DNA underwent amplification by bias-controlled multiplex PCR, followed by high-throughput sequencing. Turning to the authors' computational methods: To quantify the absolute abundance of every unique TCRbeta CDR3 region, sequences were collapsed and filtered. T cell fraction was estimated by normalizing TCRbeta template counts to usable DNA, with usable DNA measured through amplification of reference genes found in all nucleated cells. Repertoire TCRs were annotated as SARS-CoV-2-specific when V gene, CDR3 amino acid sequence and J gene were exactly matched to a known reactive TCR set. The reference SARS-CoV-2 TCR set was obtained from MIRA and was filtered for enrichment in COVID-19-positive ImmuneCODE repertoires, whereby public or cross-reactive TCRs were removed. Drawing on the MIRA antigens, annotated TCRs were analysed further at the level of specific ORF or position within ORF. Breadth was defined as the number of annotated unique rearrangements divided by the total number of unique productive rearrangements, and depth was defined as the summed frequency of the annotated unique rearrangements. TCR breadth was compared between groups using two-sided Wilcoxon rank-sum tests. Imported from immuneACCESS, the table was reduced by TCRdb to in-frame sequences with V and J called. These copies leave out some clones; in studies compared against another copy, an unresolved V gene accounts for under half, and the cause of the remainder is not known. V and J calls and clone size come straight from that table; D and trimming were deduced from the DNA. The sample profile shows about 400,000 clones; about 83% of them were found once. 7.4% of the sample is taken by the ten largest.

Overall study results and their limits: Non-spike TCR breadth was comparable between vaccine and placebo recipients, consistent with the vaccine containing only spike. Higher spike-specific TCR breadth was observed in Ad26.COV2.S recipients than in placebo recipients (P = 0.0014). After vaccination, spike-specific CD8+ and CD4+ T cell responses were reported to show substantial breadth. It was noted by the authors that total T cell responses may have been underestimated by the TCR breadth and depth analyses. The study lacked the statistical power to compare responses across vaccine doses or regimens.

Trimming removed 1 base from V and 8 bases from J, leaving 11 bases between the germline ends. The CDR3 holds 14 amino acids from the cysteine to the phenylalanine. The retained sequence is limited to the CDR3, 42 bases, with the frame set at the first base. In the germline V gene, CDR1 corresponds to LGHNA and CDR2 to YNFKEQ. The label giving this sample's treatment or condition can be read as: around 19 received Ad26.COV2.S at low or high dose, single or two shots; 5 received placebo; per-sample allocation not given. Repertoires of vaccine and placebo recipients were sequenced from samples taken on day 63 after the first injection. Between 29 July and 7 August 2020, Cohort 1b enrolled fewer than 30 adults aged 18-55 years at one site in Boston, USA. Ad26.COV2.S was a replication-incompetent adenovirus type 26 vector expressing a prefusion-stabilized SARS-CoV-2 spike protein from the original Wuhan strain.

This clonotype originated in a person aged 18-60 years who received the Ad26.COV2.S COVID-19 vaccine or a placebo. Recombination linked TRBV4-2 to TRBJ1-4, with no confident D gene call. This specimen was peripheral blood, taken in a trial of Ad26.COV2.S vaccine versus placebo. The bases are TGTGCCAGCAGCCAAGGGGCCAAGCAGGAAAAACTGTTTTTT. This encodes CASSQGAKQEKLFF.